These T cell receptor beta chains were read from a single sample in a study of cytomegalovirus exposure and HLA in healthy donors. The protocol was immunoSEQ multiplex PCR, while the TCRdb copy is restricted to in-frame clones and leaves out a portion. The sample consists of 40,000 or so clones, approximately 79% of them appearing once. The sequenced material came from PBMCs. All receptors come from a woman aged 25 to 39 in good health and CMV-seropositive. CDR3s include the opening cysteine and the closing phenylalanine or tryptophan. Fields, in order: J gene, V gene, CDR3 protein.

TRBJ2-5 | TRBV6-5 | CASSYSYGTHEETQYF
TRBJ2-7 | TRBV6-1 | CASSKTGAKNEQYF
TRBJ1-3 | TRBV9 | CASSVEQGINTIYF
TRBJ1-5 | TRBV28 | CASSSPDWEGLHQPQHF
TRBJ1-2 | TRBV30 | CAWNLLGTSSYGYTF
TRBJ1-2 | TRBV6-6 | CASSPEEVAVYGYTF
TRBJ1-2 | TRBV19 | CASSSRARGNYGYTF
TRBJ1-5 | TRBV11-2 | CASSTQGGQPQHF
TRBJ2-7 | TRBV20-1 | CSASQGYEQYF
TRBJ1-2 | TRBV28 | CASNPGTAGYTF
TRBJ2-5 | TRBV10-3 | CAIRDSSSKETQYF
TRBJ1-2 | TRBV6-5 | CASGQDYGYTF
TRBJ2-6 | TRBV18 | CASSPGTSGRGGSGANVLTF
TRBJ2-7 | TRBV7-9 | CASSLEGSEQYF
TRBJ2-2 | TRBV19 | CASSIRTSKTGELFF
TRBJ1-1 | TRBV2 | CASRPTGKNTEAFF
TRBJ2-7 | TRBV19 | CASSIVPAYEQYF
TRBJ2-6 | TRBV27 | CASRLSGTASGANVLTF
TRBJ2-7 | TRBV7-9 | CASSHGTAESYEQYF
TRBJ2-2 | TRBV7-6 | CASSLYPGGELFF
TRBJ1-5 | TRBV5-1 | CASSPLGGQGSQPQHF
TRBJ2-1 | TRBV28 | CASSLSVAGAWEQFF
TRBJ1-5 | TRBV28 | CASTGGQPQHF
TRBJ2-1 | TRBV11-2 | CASSLGGTSVDEQFF
TRBJ2-7 | TRBV5-4 | CASSLFDRTYEQYF
TRBJ2-7 | TRBV19 | CASSSRTGGSYEQYF
TRBJ2-7 | TRBV7-8 | CASSFSGGSSYEQYF
TRBJ1-2 | TRBV15 | CATSKGQGNYGYTF
TRBJ2-7 | TRBV6-5 | CASMGTGGGPYEQYF
TRBJ1-2 | TRBV7-9 | CASSLAFETGLGYTF
TRBJ2-1 | TRBV7-3 | CASSSLAGANNEQFF
TRBJ2-5 | TRBV7-9 | CASSLGTGSWKETQYF
TRBJ1-1 | TRBV10-3 | CAISLGTSGTEAFF
TRBJ1-3 | TRBV2 | CASSEQGATAGNTIYF
TRBJ1-1 | TRBV30 | CAWRGTGVKEAFF
TRBJ2-3 | TRBV30 | CAWSTGTDTQYF
TRBJ1-2 | TRBV29-1 | CSVGQGRLGGYTF
TRBJ2-3 | TRBV6-1 | CASIQAGAEDTQYF
TRBJ2-2 | TRBV5-4 | CASSFPKGTALGGTGELFF
TRBJ2-7 | TRBV19 | CASSLGQVPYEQYF
TRBJ2-3 | TRBV7-9 | CASSSSYRRASRSDTQYF
TRBJ2-1 | TRBV4-2 | CASSQEGGSQFF
TRBJ2-3 | TRBV18 | CASSPPGSSGRDTQYF
TRBJ1-2 | TRBV19 | CASSMGTDRPPKIHYYGYTF
TRBJ2-1 | TRBV14 | CASSPSANNEQFF
TRBJ2-5 | TRBV2 | CASSENRGGGETQYF
TRBJ2-5 | TRBV7-9 | CASRTGGQETQYF
TRBJ2-7 | TRBV7-8 | CASSRGTSGITYEQYF
TRBJ1-2 | TRBV25-1 | CASSEQGTNYGYTF
TRBJ2-4 | TRBV30 | CAWSQGGNIQYF
TRBJ1-1 | TRBV30 | CAWSVGGKGTEAFF
TRBJ2-5 | TRBV5-1 | CASSPTGGGETQYF
TRBJ1-2 | TRBV29-1 | CSVPGGDRYTF
TRBJ2-1 | TRBV9 | CASSVEGTSGGIEQFF
TRBJ1-4 | TRBV5-1 | CASSLVGQGTEKLFF